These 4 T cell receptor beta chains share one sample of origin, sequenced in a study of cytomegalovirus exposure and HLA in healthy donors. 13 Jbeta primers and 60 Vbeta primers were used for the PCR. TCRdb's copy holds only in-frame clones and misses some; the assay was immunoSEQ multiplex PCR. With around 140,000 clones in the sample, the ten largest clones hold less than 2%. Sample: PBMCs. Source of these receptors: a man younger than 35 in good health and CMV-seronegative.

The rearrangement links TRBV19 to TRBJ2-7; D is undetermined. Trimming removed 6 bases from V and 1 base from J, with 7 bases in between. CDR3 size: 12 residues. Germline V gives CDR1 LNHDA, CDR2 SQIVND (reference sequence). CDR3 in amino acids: CASRAQSYEQYF. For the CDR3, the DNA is TGTGCCAGTAGGGCACAGTCCTACGAGCAGTACTTC.

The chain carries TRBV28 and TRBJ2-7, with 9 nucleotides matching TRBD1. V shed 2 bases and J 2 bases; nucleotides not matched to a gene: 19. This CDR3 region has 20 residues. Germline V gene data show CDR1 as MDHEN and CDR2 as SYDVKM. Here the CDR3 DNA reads TGTGCCAGCAGTTTAGCCCTCCTGTCCGGGACAGGGTCCGTGACCTACGAGCAGTACTTC. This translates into CASSLALLSGTGSVTYEQYF.

In nucleotides, the CDR3 is TGCGCCACGGGACAGGGATACACCGGGGAGCTGTTTTTT. Translating gives CATGQGYTGELFF. The V and J genes are TRBV5-1 and TRBJ2-2, with 9 bases aligning to TRBD1. The CDR3 is 13 amino acids. CDR1 and CDR2 from the germline V gene are SGHRS and YFSETQ. V lost 9 bases and J lost 3; bases outside the gene matches: 3.

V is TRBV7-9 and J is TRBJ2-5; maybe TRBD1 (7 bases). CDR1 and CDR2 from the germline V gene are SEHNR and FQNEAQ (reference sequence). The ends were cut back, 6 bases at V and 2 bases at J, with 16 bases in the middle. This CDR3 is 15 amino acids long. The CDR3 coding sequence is TGTGCCAGCAGTCGGGGGCAGGGGGTTCAAGAGACCCAGTACTTC. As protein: CASSRGQGVQETQYF. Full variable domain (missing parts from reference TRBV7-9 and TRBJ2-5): DTGVSQNPRHKITKRGQNVTFRCDPISEHNRLYWYRQTLGQGPEFLTYFQNEAQLEKSRLLSDRFSAERPKGSFSTLEIQRTEQGDSAMYLCASSRGQGVQETQYFGPGTRLLVL.